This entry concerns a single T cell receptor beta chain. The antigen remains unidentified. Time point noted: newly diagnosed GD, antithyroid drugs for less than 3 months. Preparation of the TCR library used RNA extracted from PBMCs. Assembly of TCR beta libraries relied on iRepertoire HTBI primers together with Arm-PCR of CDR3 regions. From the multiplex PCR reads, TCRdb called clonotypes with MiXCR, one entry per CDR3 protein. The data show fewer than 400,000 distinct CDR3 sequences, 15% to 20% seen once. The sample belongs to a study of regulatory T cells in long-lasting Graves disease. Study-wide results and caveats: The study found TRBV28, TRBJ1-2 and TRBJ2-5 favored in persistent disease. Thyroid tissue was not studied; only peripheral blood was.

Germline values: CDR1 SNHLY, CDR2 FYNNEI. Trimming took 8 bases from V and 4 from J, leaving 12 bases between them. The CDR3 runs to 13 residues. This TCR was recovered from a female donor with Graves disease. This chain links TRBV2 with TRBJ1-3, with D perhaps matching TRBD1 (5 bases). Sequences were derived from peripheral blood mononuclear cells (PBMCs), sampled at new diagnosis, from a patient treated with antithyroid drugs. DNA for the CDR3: TGTGCCAGCGCAGCAGGGAACGGAAACACCATATATTTT. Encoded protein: CASAAGNGNTIYF.